The source of this T cell receptor beta chain is a study of blood T cells in healthy people across ages. Study-level results: In long-lived donors, naive CD4+ cell counts and diversity exceeded those of aged donors. Age advanced and TCR beta diversity per million T cells fell, roughly linearly.

The authors ran a second PCR of about 6 to 12 cycles using a sample-barcoded 5' primer and a J-beta primer mix. MiXCR was run by TCRdb on the 5' RACE reads, yielding one entry per CDR3 protein. The sample carries about 930,000 distinct CDR3 sequences, about 28% recorded once. Each donor had around 9.2 milliliters of peripheral blood drawn. Worth noting for this clonotype: Its specificity is unknown.

V gave up 5 bases and J gave up 10 bases, with 27 bases separating them. CDR1 DFQATT and CDR2 SNEGSKA come from the germline V gene (reference sequence). The CDR3 contains 16 residues. The same sample was also used in a study of T cells of mothers and their children. As that report states: Over 9.5 million reads per mother and some 3 million per child were obtained.

The source material was blood. The chain is built from TRBV20-1 and TRBJ2-1; D may be TRBD2 (7 bases). The sequence derives from a woman between 40 and 50 years old in good health. The CDR3 region is CSAGKLGGGHSGEQFF. CDR3 nucleotides: TGCAGTGCTGGGAAGTTGGGGGGGGGCCATTCTGGGGAGCAGTTCTTC.